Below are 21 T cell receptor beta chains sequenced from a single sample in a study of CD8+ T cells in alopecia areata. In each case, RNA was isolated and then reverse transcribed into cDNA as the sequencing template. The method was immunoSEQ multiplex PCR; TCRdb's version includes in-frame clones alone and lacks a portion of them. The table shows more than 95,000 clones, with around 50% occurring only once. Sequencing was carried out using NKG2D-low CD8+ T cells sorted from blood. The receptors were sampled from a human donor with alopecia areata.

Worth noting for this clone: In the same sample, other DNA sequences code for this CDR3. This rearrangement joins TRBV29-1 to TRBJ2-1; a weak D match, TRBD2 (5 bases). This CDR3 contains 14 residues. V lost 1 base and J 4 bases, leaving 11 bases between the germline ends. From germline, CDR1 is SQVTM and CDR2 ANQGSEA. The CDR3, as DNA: TGCAGCGTTGAAGGCCGGGGTGGTTACAATGAGCAGTTCTTC. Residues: CSVEGRGGYNEQFF.

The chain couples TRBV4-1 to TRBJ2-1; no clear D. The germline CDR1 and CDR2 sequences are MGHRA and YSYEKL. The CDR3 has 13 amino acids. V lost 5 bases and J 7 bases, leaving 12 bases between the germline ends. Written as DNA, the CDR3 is TGCGCCAGCAGCTCTCTGGATAGTAATGAGCAGTTCTTC. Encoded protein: CASSSLDSNEQFF.

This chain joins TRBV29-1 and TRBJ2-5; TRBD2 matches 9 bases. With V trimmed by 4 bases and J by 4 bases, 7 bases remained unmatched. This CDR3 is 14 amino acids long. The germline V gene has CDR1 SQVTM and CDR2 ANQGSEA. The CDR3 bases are TGCAGCGTTGGCGCCGGACTAGCGTCAGAGACCCAGTACTTC. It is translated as CSVGAGLASETQYF.

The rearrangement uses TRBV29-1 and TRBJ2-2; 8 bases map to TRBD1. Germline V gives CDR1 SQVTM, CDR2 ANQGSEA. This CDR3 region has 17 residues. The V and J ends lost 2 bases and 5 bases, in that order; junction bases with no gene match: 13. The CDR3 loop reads CSVEIIQGALRTGELFF. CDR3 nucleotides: TGCAGCGTTGAAATAATTCAGGGGGCGCTTCGGACCGGGGAGCTGTTTTTT.

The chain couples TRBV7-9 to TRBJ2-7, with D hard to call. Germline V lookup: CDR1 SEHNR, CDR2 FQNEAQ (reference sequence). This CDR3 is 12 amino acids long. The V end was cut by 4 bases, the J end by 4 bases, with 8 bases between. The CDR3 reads CASSSRDYEQYF. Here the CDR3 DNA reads TGTGCCAGCAGCTCACGAGATTACGAGCAGTACTTC.

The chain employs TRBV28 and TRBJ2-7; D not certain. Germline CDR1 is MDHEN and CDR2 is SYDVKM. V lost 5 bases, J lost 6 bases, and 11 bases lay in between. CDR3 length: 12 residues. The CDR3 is CASSPDRFEQYF. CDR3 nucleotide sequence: TGTGCCAGCAGTCCGGACCGTTTCGAGCAGTACTTC.

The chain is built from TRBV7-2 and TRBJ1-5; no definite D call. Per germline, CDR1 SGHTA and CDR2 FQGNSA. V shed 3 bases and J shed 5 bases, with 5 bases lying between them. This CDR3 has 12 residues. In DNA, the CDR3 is TGTGCCAGCAGCTTGGACTATCAGCCCCAGCATTTT. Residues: CASSLDYQPQHF. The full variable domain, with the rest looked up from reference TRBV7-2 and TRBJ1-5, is GAGVSQSPSNKVTEKGKDVELRCDPISGHTALYWYRQSLGQGLEFLIYFQGNSAPDKSGLPSDRFSAERTGGSVSTLTIQRTQQEDSAVYLCASSLDYQPQHFGDGTRLSIL.

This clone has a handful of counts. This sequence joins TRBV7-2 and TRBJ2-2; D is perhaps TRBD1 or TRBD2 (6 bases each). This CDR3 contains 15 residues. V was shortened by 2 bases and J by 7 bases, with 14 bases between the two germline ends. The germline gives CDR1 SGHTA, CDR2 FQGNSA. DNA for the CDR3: TGTGCCAGCAGCTTAAGGGGGGAGGTCCACGGGGAGCTGTTTTTT. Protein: CASSLRGEVHGELFF.

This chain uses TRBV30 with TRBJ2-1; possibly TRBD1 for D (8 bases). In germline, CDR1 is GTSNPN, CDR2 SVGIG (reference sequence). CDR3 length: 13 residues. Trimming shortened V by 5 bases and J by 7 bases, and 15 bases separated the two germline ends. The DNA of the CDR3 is TGTGCCTGGGGCCTACAGGGGGGGAATGAGCAGTTCTTC. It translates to CAWGLQGGNEQFF.

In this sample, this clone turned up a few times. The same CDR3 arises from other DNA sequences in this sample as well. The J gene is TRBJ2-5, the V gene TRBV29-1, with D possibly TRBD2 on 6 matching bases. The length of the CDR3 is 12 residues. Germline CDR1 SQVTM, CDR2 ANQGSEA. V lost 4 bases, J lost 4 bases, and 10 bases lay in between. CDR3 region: CSVVEGGETQYF. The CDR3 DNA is TGCAGCGTTGTGGAGGGAGGAGAGACCCAGTACTTC.

The CDR3 nucleotides are TGTGCCAGCAGTTTGACAGTTGAAGATACGCAGTATTTT. It yields the protein CASSLTVEDTQYF. J is TRBJ2-3 and V is TRBV27, with D tentatively TRBD1 (5 bases). The V end was cut by 3 bases, the J end by 5 bases, with 9 bases between. CDR3 length: 13 amino acids. Germline CDR1 and CDR2: MNHEY and SMNVEV (reference sequence).

In nucleotides, the CDR3 is TGTGCCAGCAGCCCGACGGACAGGAGCTCCTACGAGCAGTACTTC. It translates to CASSPTDRSSYEQYF. V gene TRBV27 combines with J gene TRBJ2-7; TRBD1 agrees at 7 bases. The CDR3 is made up of 15 amino acids. Germline V CDR1 and CDR2: MNHEY, SMNVEV (reference sequence). The V gene end was trimmed by 6 bases and the J gene end by 0 bases; junction bases not matched to a gene: 8.

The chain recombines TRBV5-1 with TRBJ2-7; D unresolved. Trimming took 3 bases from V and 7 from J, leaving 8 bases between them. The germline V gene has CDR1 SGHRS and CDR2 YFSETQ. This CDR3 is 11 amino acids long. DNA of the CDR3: TGCGCCAGCAGCTCCGAATTAGAGCAGTACTTC. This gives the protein CASSSELEQYF.

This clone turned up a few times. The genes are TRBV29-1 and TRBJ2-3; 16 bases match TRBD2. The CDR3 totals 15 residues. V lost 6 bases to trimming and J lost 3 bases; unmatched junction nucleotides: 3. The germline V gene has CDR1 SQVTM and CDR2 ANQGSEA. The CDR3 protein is CSVSGLAGGTDTQYF. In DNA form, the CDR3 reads TGCAGCGTCTCGGGACTAGCGGGAGGGACAGATACGCAGTATTTT.

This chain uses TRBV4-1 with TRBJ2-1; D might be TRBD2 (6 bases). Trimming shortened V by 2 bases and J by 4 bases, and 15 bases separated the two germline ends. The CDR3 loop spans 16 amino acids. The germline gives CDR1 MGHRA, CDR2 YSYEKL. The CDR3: CASSQRPGLEYNEQFF. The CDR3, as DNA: TGCGCCAGCAGCCAACGACCGGGACTCGAATACAATGAGCAGTTCTTC.

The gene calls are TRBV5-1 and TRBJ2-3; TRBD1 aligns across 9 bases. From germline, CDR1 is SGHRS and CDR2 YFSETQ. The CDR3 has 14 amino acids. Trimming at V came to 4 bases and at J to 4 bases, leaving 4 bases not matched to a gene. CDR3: CASSPRQGADTQYF. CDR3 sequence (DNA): TGCGCCAGCAGCCCCCGACAGGGGGCAGATACGCAGTATTTT.

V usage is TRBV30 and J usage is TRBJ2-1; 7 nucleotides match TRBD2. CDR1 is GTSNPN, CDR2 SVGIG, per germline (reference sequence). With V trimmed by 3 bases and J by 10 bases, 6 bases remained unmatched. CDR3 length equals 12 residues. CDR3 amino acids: CAWRAPGLEQFF. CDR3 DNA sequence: TGTGCCTGGAGGGCCCCGGGACTAGAGCAGTTCTTC.

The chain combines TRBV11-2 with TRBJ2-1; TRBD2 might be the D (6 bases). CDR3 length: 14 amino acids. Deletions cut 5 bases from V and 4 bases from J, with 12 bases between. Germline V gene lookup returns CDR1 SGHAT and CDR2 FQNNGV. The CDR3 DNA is TGTGCCAGCAGCCAAACCGGGACTTACAATGAGCAGTTCTTC. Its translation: CASSQTGTYNEQFF.

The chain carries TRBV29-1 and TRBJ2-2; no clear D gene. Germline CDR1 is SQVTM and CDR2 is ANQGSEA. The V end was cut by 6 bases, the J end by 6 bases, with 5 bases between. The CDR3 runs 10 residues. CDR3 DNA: TGCAGCGTAATTTCCGGGGAGCTGTTTTTT. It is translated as CSVISGELFF.

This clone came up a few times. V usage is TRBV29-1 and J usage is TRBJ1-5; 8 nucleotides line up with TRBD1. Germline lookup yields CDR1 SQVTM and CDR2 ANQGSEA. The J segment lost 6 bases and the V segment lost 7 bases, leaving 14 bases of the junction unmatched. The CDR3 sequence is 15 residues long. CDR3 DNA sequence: TGCAGCGGAGGAGTACGGACAGGGTGGGGTCAGCCCCAGCATTTT. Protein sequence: CSGGVRTGWGQPQHF.

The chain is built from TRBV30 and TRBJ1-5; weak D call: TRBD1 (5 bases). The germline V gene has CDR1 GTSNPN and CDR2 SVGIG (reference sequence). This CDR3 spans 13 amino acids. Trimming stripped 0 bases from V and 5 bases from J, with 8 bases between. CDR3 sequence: CAWSVQGDQPQHF. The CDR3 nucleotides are TGTGCCTGGAGTGTCCAGGGTGATCAGCCCCAGCATTTT.